Listed below are T cell receptor beta chains from one sample, sequenced in a study of PD-1 blockade in mismatch repair-deficient tumors. TCRdb keeps only in-frame clones here, not all; method: immunoSEQ multiplex PCR. Of approximately 100,000 clones listed, approximately 80% are singletons. The specimen comprised peripheral blood, sampled 30 to 36 weeks after starting pembrolizumab. These receptor sequences come from an adult with mismatch repair-deficient cancer. The CDR3 runs from the conserved cysteine through the conserved F or W. A D gene is named only where the DNA matches it firmly. The size entry is marked missing in some rows and otherwise reads once, few, many or a size class.

>NA|TRBJ2-3|TRBV7-9|once
TGTGCCAGCAGCTTTGAAAGGGATACGCAGTATTTT
CASSFERDTQYF
>NA|TRBJ2-3|TRBV6-5|few
TGTGCCAGCAGTTACCCGGGTTCGGATACGCAGTATTTT
CASSYPGSDTQYF
>NA|TRBJ1-2|TRBV9|NA
TGTGCCAGCAGCGTAGCTACAATCGGAGGGCTGGAGGGTGGCTACACCTTC
CASSVATIGGLEGGYTF
>TRBD2|TRBJ2-1|TRBV10-3|once
TGTGCCATCAGTGATGTGGGCGGGAGCAATGAGCAGTTCTTC
CAISDVGGSNEQFF
>NA|TRBJ1-2|TRBV11-2|NA
TGTGCCAGCAGCTTAGAAGGGACGGTAACTGGTGGCTACACCTTC
CASSLEGTVTGGYTF
>NA|TRBJ2-7|TRBV7-9|few
TGTGCCAGCAGCGAGGGACGATACGAGCAGTACTTC
CASSEGRYEQYF
>TRBD1|TRBJ2-3|TRBV10-3|NA
TGTGCCATCAGTGAGTTTTTAACAGGGGGCGTAGATACGCAGTATTTT
CAISEFLTGGVDTQYF
>TRBD1|TRBJ2-5|TRBV29-1|once
TGCAGCGTCCGAGACAGGGGGCATGGGGAGACCCAGTACTTC
CSVRDRGHGETQYF
>NA|TRBJ1-1|TRBV27|NA
TGTGCCAGCAGTTTCGGGGGGGACCCTGAAGCTTTCTTT
CASSFGGDPEAFF
>NA|TRBJ1-1|TRBV11-3|few
TGTGCCAGCAGCGGGGGGACTGAAGCTTTCTTT
CASSGGTEAFF
>NA|TRBJ2-3|TRBV5-1|few
TGCGCCAGCAGCTTGGCCGAGGTTGTTGGCACAGATACGCAGTATTTT
CASSLAEVVGTDTQYF
>NA|TRBJ1-2|TRBV6-1|NA
TGTGCCAGCAGTGAACCAGGGAGAGCTGGTGGCTACACCTTC
CASSEPGRAGGYTF
>NA|TRBJ1-1|TRBV18|NA
TGTGCCAGCTCACTTACGGGATCTGAAGCTTTCTTT
CASSLTGSEAFF
>NA|TRBJ2-1|TRBV6-6|NA
TGTGCCAGCAGTTACCCGGTCGGGGGCGCGGACAATGAGCAGTTCTTC
CASSYPVGGADNEQFF
>NA|TRBJ1-2|TRBV5-1|NA
TGCGCCAGCAGCCAAGGGACGGGCTATGGCTACACCTTC
CASSQGTGYGYTF
>NA|TRBJ1-2|TRBV21-1|NA
TGTGCCACAGGGTTTCGGAAACAGAACTATGGCTACACCTTC
CATGFRKQNYGYTF
>NA|TRBJ1-2|TRBV30|once
TGTGCCTGGAGTGCCTACCATGGCTACACCTTC
CAWSAYHGYTF
>TRBD2|TRBJ2-2|TRBV7-2|NA
TGTGCCAGCAGAGGGGGACTAGCGGGACCCGGGGAGCTGTTTTTT
CASRGGLAGPGELFF
>NA|TRBJ2-7|TRBV7-9|NA
TGTGCCAGCAGCTTGACATCAGGGGCCAGTGGCGAGCAGTACTTC
CASSLTSGASGEQYF
>NA|TRBJ1-1|TRBV6-5|NA
TGTGCCAGCAGTTATACACAGAACACTGAAGCTTTCTTT
CASSYTQNTEAFF
>NA|TRBJ2-6|TRBV5-4|once
TGTGCCAGCAGGGCTAGGGGTGAGGGGGCCAACGTCCTGACTTTC
CASRARGEGANVLTF
>NA|TRBJ2-2|TRBV5-1|NA
TGCGCCAGCAGACTCAGGAACACCGGGGAGCTGTTTTTT
CASRLRNTGELFF
>NA|TRBJ1-3|TRBV9|once
TGTGCCAGCAGCCGGGCACCCCACATTGGAGGAAACACCATATATTTT
CASSRAPHIGGNTIYF
>TRBD1|TRBJ2-7|TRBV29-1|NA
TGCAGCGCCGGACAGGGGGCGTCCTACGAGCAGTACTTC
CSAGQGASYEQYF
>TRBD1|TRBJ2-7|TRBV6-6|NA
TGTGCCAGCAGGGCCGGGACAGGGACCTACGAGCAGTACTTC
CASRAGTGTYEQYF
>NA|TRBJ2-1|TRBV6-6|NA
TGTGCCAGCAGTGGAGTCGGCGAGGGCCGGGGCAATGAGCAGTTCTTC
CASSGVGEGRGNEQFF
>NA|TRBJ2-4|TRBV30|NA
TGTGCCTGGAGTGTTGGTTTCGGTAAGGGGGAGGACAAAAACATTCAGTACTTC
CAWSVGFGKGEDKNIQYF
>TRBD1|TRBJ2-2|TRBV7-3|NA
TGTGCCAGCAGCTTCATCCGGGACAGGGGGCTTGCCGGGGAGCTGTTTTTT
CASSFIRDRGLAGELFF
>TRBD2|TRBJ2-5|TRBV18|NA
TGTGCCAGCTCACCGGGACTAGCGGGAGTCGAGACCCAGTACTTC
CASSPGLAGVETQYF
>NA|TRBJ2-7|TRBV27|NA
TGTGCCACCGGGGTGGTCGAGCAGTACTTC
CATGVVEQYF
>TRBD2|TRBJ2-7|TRBV7-2|once
TGTGCCAGCAGCTTCTTTGGACTAGCGACATACGAGCAGTACTTC
CASSFFGLATYEQYF
>TRBD2|TRBJ2-7|TRBV7-2|NA
TGTGCCAGCAGCTTACTAGCGGGCAACTCCTACGAGCAGTACTTC
CASSLLAGNSYEQYF
>NA|TRBJ1-3|TRBV19|NA
TGTGCCAGTAGTGTGGGGGTGACTTTTGGAAACACCATATATTTT
CASSVGVTFGNTIYF
>TRBD2|TRBJ2-2|TRBV28|NA
TGTGCCAGTTCCACTAGCGGGTCCACCGGGGAGCTGTTTTTT
CASSTSGSTGELFF
>NA|TRBJ2-7|TRBV5-1|NA
TGCGCCAGCAGCTTGGGGAGGGAAGGTCACGAGCAGTACTTC
CASSLGREGHEQYF
>TRBD1|TRBJ2-7|TRBV18|few
TGTGCCAGCTCACCCAACGGACAGGGGGCAGGAGAGCAGTACTTC
CASSPNGQGAGEQYF
>TRBD2|TRBJ2-5|TRBV7-3|NA
TGTGCCAGCAGCTCGTCAGCGGGAGGGCGAAAGACCCAGTACTTC
CASSSSAGGRKTQYF
>TRBD2|TRBJ2-2|TRBV5-1|NA
TGCGCCAGCAGCTTGGTGGTCGGACTAGCGGGACTCACCGGGGAGCTGTTTTTT
CASSLVVGLAGLTGELFF
>TRBD1|TRBJ1-1|TRBV14|NA
TGTGCCAGCAGCCAAGCGGCAGGGGGCGGGACTGAAGCTTTCTTT
CASSQAAGGGTEAFF
>NA|TRBJ2-7|TRBV13|once
TGTGCCAGCAGTTCCCCAGACAAGCGCCACGAGCAGTACTTC
CASSSPDKRHEQYF
>NA|TRBJ1-1|TRBV2|NA
TGTGCCAGCATAGTTGGACACCAGAACACTGAAGCTTTCTTT
CASIVGHQNTEAFF
>TRBD2|TRBJ2-7|TRBV27|NA
TGTGCCAGCAGTCCTAGGACTAGCGGGAGCCTAGAGCAGTACTTC
CASSPRTSGSLEQYF
>NA|TRBJ1-1|TRBV6-1|NA
TGTGCCACCAGAACGGGACCGACCAACACTGAAGCTTTCTTT
CATRTGPTNTEAFF
>NA|TRBJ1-1|TRBV7-3|NA
TGTGCCAGCAGCTTAAGGGGTGGTCGGAGTACTGAAGCTTTCTTT
CASSLRGGRSTEAFF
>NA|TRBJ2-1|TRBV19|few
TGTGCCAGTAGTATTAGTTGGCGCTACAATGAGCAGTTCTTC
CASSISWRYNEQFF
>NA|TRBJ2-2|TRBV19|NA
TGTGCCAGTAGTATGGGTCCTAAGCTCCTTAACACCGGGGAGCTGTTTTTT
CASSMGPKLLNTGELFF
>TRBD2|TRBJ2-1|TRBV7-3|NA
TGTGCCAGCAGCTTGCCCGGGACTAGGGACAATGAGCAGTTCTTC
CASSLPGTRDNEQFF
>NA|TRBJ2-1|TRBV9|NA
TGTGCCAGCAGCCCAACAGTCTGGGGGGCGAACAATGAGCAGTTCTTC
CASSPTVWGANNEQFF
>NA|TRBJ2-1|TRBV7-2|NA
TGTGCCAGCAGCCACAACCCGTACAATGAGCAGTTCTTC
CASSHNPYNEQFF
>TRBD1|TRBJ2-2|TRBV7-2|NA
TGTGCCAGCAGCTTACGGGACAGGGGGGCCTGGGAGCTGTTTTTT
CASSLRDRGAWELFF
>NA|TRBJ1-1|TRBV21-1|NA
TGTGCCAGCAGCAAGGCGGACACCTTGAACACTGAAGCTTTCTTT
CASSKADTLNTEAFF
>NA|TRBJ1-1|TRBV29-1|NA
TGCAGCGTTGCTAGGGAGAGCACTGAAGCTTTCTTT
CSVARESTEAFF
>NA|TRBJ2-2|TRBV19|NA
TGTGCCAGTAGTATAGCAGGGCCCGGGGAGCTGTTTTTT
CASSIAGPGELFF
>NA|TRBJ2-7|TRBV6-5|NA
TGTGCCAGCAGTTACTCTACGGGGGCTCTATACGAGCAGTACTTC
CASSYSTGALYEQYF
>NA|TRBJ2-3|TRBV21-1|NA
TGTGCCAGCAGCAAGGATGACTCAACTAGCACAGATACGCAGTATTTT
CASSKDDSTSTDTQYF
>NA|TRBJ1-1|TRBV2|once
TGTGCCAGCAGTTTTACGGGTTTGAACACTGAAGCTTTCTTT
CASSFTGLNTEAFF
>NA|TRBJ1-4|TRBV11-2|once
TGTGCCAGCAGCCGTGGGGGCGGGGCAACTAATGAAAAACTGTTTTTT
CASSRGGGATNEKLFF
>NA|TRBJ1-1|TRBV6-5|NA
TGTGCCAGCAGTCCACGGGTCTGGACTGAAGCTTTCTTT
CASSPRVWTEAFF
>TRBD2|TRBJ2-1|TRBV19|NA
TGTGCCAGTAGATCACTAGCGGGAGGGCCGGGTGAGCAGTTCTTC
CASRSLAGGPGEQFF
>TRBD2|TRBJ2-1|TRBV18|few
TGTGCCAGCTCACCGTCCGGGACTAGTCTCCACAATGAGCAGTTCTTC
CASSPSGTSLHNEQFF